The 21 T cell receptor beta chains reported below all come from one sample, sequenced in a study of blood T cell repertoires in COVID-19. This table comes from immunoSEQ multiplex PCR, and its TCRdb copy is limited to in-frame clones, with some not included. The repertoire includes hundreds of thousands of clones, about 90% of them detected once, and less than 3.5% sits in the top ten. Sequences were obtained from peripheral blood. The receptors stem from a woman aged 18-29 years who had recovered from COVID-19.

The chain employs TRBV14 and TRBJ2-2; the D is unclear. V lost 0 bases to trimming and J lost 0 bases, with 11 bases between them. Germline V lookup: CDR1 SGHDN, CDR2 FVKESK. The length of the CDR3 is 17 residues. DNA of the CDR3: TGTGCCAGCAGCCAAGATTGGAGAGCCCCGAACACCGGGGAGCTGTTTTTT. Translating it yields CASSQDWRAPNTGELFF.

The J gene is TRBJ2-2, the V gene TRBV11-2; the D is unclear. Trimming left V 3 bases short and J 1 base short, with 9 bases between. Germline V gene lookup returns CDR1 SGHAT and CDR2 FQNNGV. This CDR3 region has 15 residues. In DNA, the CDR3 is TGTGCCAGCAGCTTGTCCAGGCGGAACACCGGGGAGCTGTTTTTT. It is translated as CASSLSRRNTGELFF.

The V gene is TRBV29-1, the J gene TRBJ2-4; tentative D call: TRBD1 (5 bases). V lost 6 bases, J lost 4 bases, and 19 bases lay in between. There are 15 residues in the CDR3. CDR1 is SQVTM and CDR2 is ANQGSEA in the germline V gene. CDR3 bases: TGCAGCGTGGCTGAGACGCAGGGTCAAAAAAACATTCAGTACTTC. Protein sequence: CSVAETQGQKNIQYF.

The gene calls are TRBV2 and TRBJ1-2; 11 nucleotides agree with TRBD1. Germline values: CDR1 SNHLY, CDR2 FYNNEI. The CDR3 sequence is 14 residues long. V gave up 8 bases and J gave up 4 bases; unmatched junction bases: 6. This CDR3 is CASADRGRIYGYTF. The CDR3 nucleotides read TGTGCCAGCGCGGACAGGGGGCGAATCTATGGCTACACCTTC.

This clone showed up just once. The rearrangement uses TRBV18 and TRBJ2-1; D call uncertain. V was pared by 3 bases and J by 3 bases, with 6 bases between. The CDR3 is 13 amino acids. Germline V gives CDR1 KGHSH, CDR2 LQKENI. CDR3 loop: CASSPTYYNEQFF. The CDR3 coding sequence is TGTGCCAGCTCACCTACCTACTACAATGAGCAGTTCTTC.

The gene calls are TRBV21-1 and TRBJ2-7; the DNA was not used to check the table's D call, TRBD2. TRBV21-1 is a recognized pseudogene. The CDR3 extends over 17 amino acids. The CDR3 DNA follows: TGTGCCAGCAGCATCACCGAGACTAGCGGGCCTGGCTACGAGCAGTACGTC. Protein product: CASSITETSGPGYEQYV.

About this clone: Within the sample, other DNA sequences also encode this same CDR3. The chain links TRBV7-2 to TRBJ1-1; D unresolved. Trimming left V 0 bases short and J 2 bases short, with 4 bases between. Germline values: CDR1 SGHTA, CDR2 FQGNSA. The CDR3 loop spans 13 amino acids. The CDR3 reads CASSLALNTEAFF. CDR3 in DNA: TGTGCCAGCAGCTTAGCACTTAACACTGAAGCTTTCTTT.

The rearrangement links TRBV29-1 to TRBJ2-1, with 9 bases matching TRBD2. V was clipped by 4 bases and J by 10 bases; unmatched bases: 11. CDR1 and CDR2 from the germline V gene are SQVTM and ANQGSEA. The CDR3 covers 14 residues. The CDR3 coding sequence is TGCAGCGTTGTTGGAGTAGCGGGAGTTGAAGAGCAGTTCTTC. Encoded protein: CSVVGVAGVEEQFF.

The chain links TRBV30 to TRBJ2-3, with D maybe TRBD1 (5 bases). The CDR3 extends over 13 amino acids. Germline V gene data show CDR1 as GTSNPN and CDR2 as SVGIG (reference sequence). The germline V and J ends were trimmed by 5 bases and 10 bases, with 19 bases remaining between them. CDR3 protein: CAWWGGHSTSQYF. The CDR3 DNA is TGTGCCTGGTGGGGCGGCCATTCAACTTCGCAGTATTTT.

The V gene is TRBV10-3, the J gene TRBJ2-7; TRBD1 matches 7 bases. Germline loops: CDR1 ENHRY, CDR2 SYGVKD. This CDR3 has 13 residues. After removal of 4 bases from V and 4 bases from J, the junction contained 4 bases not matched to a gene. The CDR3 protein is CAISGGQWYEQYV. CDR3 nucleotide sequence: TGTGCCATCAGTGGGGGACAGTGGTACGAGCAGTACGTC.

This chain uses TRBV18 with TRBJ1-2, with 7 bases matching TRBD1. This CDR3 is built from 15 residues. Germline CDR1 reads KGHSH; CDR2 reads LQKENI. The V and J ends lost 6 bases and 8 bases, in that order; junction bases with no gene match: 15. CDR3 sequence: CASSTSEQGIRGYTF. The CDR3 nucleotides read TGTGCCAGCTCTACTTCTGAACAGGGGATTAGGGGCTACACCTTC.

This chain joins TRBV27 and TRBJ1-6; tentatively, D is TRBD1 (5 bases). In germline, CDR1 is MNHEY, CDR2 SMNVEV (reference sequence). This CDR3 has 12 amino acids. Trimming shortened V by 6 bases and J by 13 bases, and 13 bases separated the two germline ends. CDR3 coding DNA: TGTGCCAGCAGAGAAGGGGTGAATCCCCTCCACTTT. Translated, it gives CASREGVNPLHF.

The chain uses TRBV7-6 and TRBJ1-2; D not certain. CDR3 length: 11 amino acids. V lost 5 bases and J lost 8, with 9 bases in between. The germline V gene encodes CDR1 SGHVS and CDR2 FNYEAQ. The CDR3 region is CASSTPPGYTF. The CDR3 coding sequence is TGTGCCAGCAGCACTCCGCCGGGCTACACCTTC.

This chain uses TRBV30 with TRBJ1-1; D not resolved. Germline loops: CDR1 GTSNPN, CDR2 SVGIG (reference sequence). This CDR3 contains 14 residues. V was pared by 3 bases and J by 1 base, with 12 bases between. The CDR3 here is CAWRAELENTEAFF. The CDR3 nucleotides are TGTGCCTGGAGGGCAGAACTAGAGAACACTGAAGCTTTCTTT. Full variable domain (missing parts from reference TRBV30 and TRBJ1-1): SQTIHQWPATLVQPVGSPLSLECTVEGTSNPNLYWYRQAAGRGLQLLFYSVGIGQISSEVPQNLSASRPQDRQFILSSKKLLLSDSGFYLCAWRAELENTEAFFGQGTRLTVV.

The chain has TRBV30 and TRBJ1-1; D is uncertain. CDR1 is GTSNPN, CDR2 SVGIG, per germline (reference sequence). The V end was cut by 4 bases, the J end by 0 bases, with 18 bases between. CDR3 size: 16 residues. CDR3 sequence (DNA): TGTGCCTGGACCCTAACCCCGTCCACTCTGAACACTGAAGCTTTCTTT. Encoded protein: CAWTLTPSTLNTEAFF.

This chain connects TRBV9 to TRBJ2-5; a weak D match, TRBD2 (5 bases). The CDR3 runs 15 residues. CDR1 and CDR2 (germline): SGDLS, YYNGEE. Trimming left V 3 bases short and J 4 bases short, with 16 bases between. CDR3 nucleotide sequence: TGTGCCAGCAGCGCTACCGGGAACGGAAGAGAGACCCAGTACTTC. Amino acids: CASSATGNGRETQYF.

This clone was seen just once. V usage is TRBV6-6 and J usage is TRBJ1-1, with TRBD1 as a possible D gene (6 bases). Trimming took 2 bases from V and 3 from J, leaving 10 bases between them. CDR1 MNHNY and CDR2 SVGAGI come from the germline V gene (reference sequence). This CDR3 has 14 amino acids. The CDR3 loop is CASSYRGADTEAFF. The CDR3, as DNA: TGTGCCAGCAGTTACCGGGGGGCGGACACTGAAGCTTTCTTT.

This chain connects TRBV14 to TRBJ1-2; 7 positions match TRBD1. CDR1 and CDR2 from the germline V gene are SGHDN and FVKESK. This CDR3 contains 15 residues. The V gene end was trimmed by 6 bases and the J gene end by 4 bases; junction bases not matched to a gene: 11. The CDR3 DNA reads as TGTGCCAGCAGTTTACAGGGGAAGGAAAGCTATGGCTACACCTTC. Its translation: CASSLQGKESYGYTF.

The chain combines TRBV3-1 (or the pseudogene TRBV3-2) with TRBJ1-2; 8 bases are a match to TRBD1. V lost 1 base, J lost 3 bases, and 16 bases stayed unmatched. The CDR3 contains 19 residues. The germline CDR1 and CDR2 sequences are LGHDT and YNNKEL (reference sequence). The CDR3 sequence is CASSQAMNERQGWDYGYTF. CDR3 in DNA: TGTGCCAGCAGCCAAGCCATGAACGAACGACAGGGGTGGGACTATGGCTACACCTTC.

The CDR3 loop is CASSHLWPGRGTIYF. Here the CDR3 DNA reads TGCGCCAGCAGCCACCTCTGGCCAGGCAGAGGGACCATATATTTT. The chain couples TRBV4-1 to TRBJ1-3; no firm D call. The CDR3 extends over 15 amino acids. Per the germline V gene, CDR1 is MGHRA and CDR2 is YSYEKL. V lost 3 bases and J 10 bases, leaving 19 bases between the germline ends.

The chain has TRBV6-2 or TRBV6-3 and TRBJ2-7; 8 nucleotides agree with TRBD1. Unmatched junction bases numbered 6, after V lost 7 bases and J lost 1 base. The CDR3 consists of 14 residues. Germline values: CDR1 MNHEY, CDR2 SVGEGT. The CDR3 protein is CASTPGGLSYEQYV. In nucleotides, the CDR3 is TGTGCCAGCACCCCAGGGGGCTTGTCCTACGAGCAGTACGTC.